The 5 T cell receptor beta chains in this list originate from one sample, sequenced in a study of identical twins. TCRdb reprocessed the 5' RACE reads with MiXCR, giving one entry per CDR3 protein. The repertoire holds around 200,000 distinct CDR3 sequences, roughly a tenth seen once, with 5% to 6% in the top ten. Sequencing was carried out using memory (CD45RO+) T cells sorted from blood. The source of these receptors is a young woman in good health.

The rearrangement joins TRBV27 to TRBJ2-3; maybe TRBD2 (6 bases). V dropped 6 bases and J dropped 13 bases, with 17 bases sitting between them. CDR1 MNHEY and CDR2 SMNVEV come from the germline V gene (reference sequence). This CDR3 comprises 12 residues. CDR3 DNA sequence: TGTGCCAGCAGGCGGGACGCATGGTCGGAGTATTTT. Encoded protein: CASRRDAWSEYF.

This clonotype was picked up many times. The CDR3 DNA reads as TGTGCCAGCAGCTTTCTGAGGCGGAGCAATCAGCCCCAGCATTTT. Residues: CASSFLRRSNQPQHF. This chain connects TRBV7-8 to TRBJ1-5; D remains ambiguous. This CDR3 has 15 residues. CDR1 is SGHVS, CDR2 FQNEAQ, per germline. Deletions cut 3 bases from V and 1 base from J, with 10 bases between.

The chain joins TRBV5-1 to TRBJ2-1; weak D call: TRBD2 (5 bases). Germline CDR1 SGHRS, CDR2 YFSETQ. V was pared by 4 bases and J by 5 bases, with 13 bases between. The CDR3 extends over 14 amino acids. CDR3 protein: CASSILGSNNEQFF. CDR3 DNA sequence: TGCGCCAGCAGCATACTGGGGAGCAACAATGAGCAGTTCTTC.

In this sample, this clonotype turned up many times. The CDR3 coding sequence is TGCAGTGCCCCCAGTGGTGCGCAGTATTTT. Translating gives CSAPSGAQYF. This sequence joins TRBV20-1 and TRBJ2-3, with D unresolved. Germline values: CDR1 DFQATT, CDR2 SNEGSKA (reference sequence). The CDR3 is 10 residues long. The V end lost 6 bases, the J end lost 10 bases, and 11 bases lay between the germline ends.

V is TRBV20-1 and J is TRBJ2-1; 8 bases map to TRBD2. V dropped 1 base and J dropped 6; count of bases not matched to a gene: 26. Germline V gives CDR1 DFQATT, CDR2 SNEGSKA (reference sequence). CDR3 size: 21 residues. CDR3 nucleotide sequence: TGCAGTGCTAGAGGGGTGTCGGCGGGAGGAGGAATGTTCAGAGATGGCAATGAGCAGTTCTTC. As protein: CSARGVSAGGGMFRDGNEQFF.